This entry features one T cell receptor beta chain sequence. The antigen is not known. The data were obtained in a study of response to subunit inactivated influenza vaccine. The CDR3 covers 15 residues. The V end was cut by 3 bases, the J end by 0 bases, with 10 bases between. Germline CDR1 is MNHNS and CDR2 is SASEGT. Findings and caveats of the study: The authors suggested that few new T cells are recruited per seasonal influenza vaccination.

TCRdb recomputed calls from the RT-PCR reads with MiXCR, one row per CDR3 protein. The sample holds 150,000 to 200,000 distinct CDR3 sequences, roughly 12% seen once. This sample also appeared in a second study, on T cells expressing NK-cell markers. Per that study: TCR beta cDNA was generated via 5'RACE template switching incorporating UMIs. Researchers got TCR beta repertoires out of sorted CD3+CD56+NKG2C+, CD3+CD56+NKG2C- and CD3+CD56-NKG2C+ T cells. Seven donors tested HCMV-seropositive and one tested seronegative among the eight sequenced.

V usage is TRBV6-1 and J usage is TRBJ2-3; TRBD2 might be the D (5 bases). The sequences come from CD8+ T cells sorted from PBMCs, collected roughly 12 days after vaccination. This TCR derives from a man between 50 and 59 years old who received an inactivated influenza vaccine. CDR3 sequence (DNA): TGTGCCAGCAGTGAGGGCGGGTTTAGCACAGATACGCAGTATTTT. This sequence encodes CASSEGGFSTDTQYF.